The next 7 T cell receptor beta chains were all read from a single sample in a study of read filtering for tumor transcriptome and immune sequencing. From about 400 ng of RNA, a library with molecular barcoded alpha/delta and beta/gamma adaptors was made. TCRdb reprocessed the reads via MiXCR and lists one record per CDR3 protein. The table records around 30,000 distinct CDR3 sequences, approximately 18% of them present only once. Material for sequencing was a population of CD138-negative cells sorted from bone marrow. These receptors were taken from a donor at least 40 years old with multiple myeloma.

The table lists this clonotype with many counts. The chain carries TRBV12-3 or TRBV12-4 and TRBJ1-5, with a weak D call TRBD1 (5 bases). CDR3 length equals 14 residues. Deletions cut 3 bases from V and 6 bases from J, with 12 bases between. CDR3 bases: TGTGCCAGCAGTTTTGGGGGGAACGGTCAGCCCCAGCATTTT. Amino acid sequence: CASSFGGNGQPQHF.

Concerning this clonotype itself: An end of the junction differs from the germline gene, which may be a read error. The chain carries TRBV29-1 and TRBJ2-3; no clear D gene. This CDR3 has 13 residues. Germline CDR1 SQVTM, CDR2 ANQGSEA. CDR3 nucleotide sequence: TGCAGCGTGAAGATAGCCAACACAGATACGCAGTGTTTT. Protein sequence: CSVKIANTDTQCF.

In its sample, this clonotype was seen many times. The J gene is TRBJ2-5, the V gene TRBV5-1, with TRBD1 matching 7 bases. CDR1 is SGHRS, CDR2 YFSETQ, per germline. V shed 4 bases, J shed 1 base, and the junction held 4 bases outside the gene matches. The CDR3 loop spans 14 amino acids. CDR3 DNA: TGCGCCAGCAGCGCTACAGGGGCCCAAGAGACCCAGTACTTC. Its translation: CASSATGAQETQYF.

This clonotype was recorded a few times. The J gene is TRBJ1-5, the V gene TRBV2; maybe TRBD1 (5 bases). CDR1 and CDR2 from the germline V gene are SNHLY and FYNNEI. The CDR3 runs to 12 residues. V was cut by 5 bases and J by 5 bases, with 7 bases left in between. The CDR3 loop reads CASSRQYQPQHF. In nucleotides, the CDR3 is TGTGCCAGCAGTCGACAGTATCAGCCCCAGCATTTT.

As regards this clonotype: This probably arose from a read error, given a far larger clone one base away. V usage is TRBV28 and J usage is TRBJ2-7, with 7 bases matching TRBD1. This CDR3 spans 16 amino acids. The J segment lost 7 bases and the V segment lost 6 bases, leaving 18 bases of the junction unmatched. In germline, CDR1 is MDHEN, CDR2 SYDVKM. The CDR3: CASRGQLLEPYNEQYF. In DNA form, the CDR3 reads TGTGCCAGCAGGGGACAGCTACTAGAGCCGTACAATGAGCAGTACTTC.

This clonotype was seen repeatedly, ten times or more. V is TRBV19 and J is TRBJ1-4; no clear D gene. V lost 7 bases and J lost 2, with 8 bases in between. The CDR3 runs to 13 residues. The germline V gene has CDR1 LNHDA and CDR2 SQIVND (reference sequence). DNA of the CDR3: TGTGCCAGTAAAAGAGAGACTAATGAAAAACTGTTTTTT. It is translated as CASKRETNEKLFF. The whole variable domain, remainder taken from reference TRBV19 and TRBJ1-4, is DGGITQSPKYLFRKEGQNVTLSCEQNLNHDAMYWYRQDPGQGLRLIYYSQIVNDFQKGDIAEGYSVSREKKESFPLTVTSAQKNPTAFYLCASKRETNEKLFFGSGTQLSVL.

In its sample, this clonotype was seen many times. The chain couples TRBV6-6 to TRBJ2-3; 8 bases are a match to TRBD2. Losses at the gene ends were 2 bases for V and 4 bases for J; bases not matched to a gene: 2. The CDR3 contains 14 residues. From germline, CDR1 is MNHNY and CDR2 SVGAGI (reference sequence). CDR3 region: CASSYGLASDTQYF. As DNA, the CDR3 is TGTGCCAGCAGTTACGGACTAGCCTCAGATACGCAGTATTTT.